One sample yielded the 27 T cell receptor beta chains listed below, sequenced in a study of T cells in women clearing cervical HPV infection. Generated by immunoSEQ multiplex PCR, the TCRdb table keeps only in-frame clones and is missing some. The sample data list some 37,000 clones. The specimen was blood buffy coat. The receptors were gathered from a woman between 18 and 70 years old with a cervical HPV16 infection that either progressed to CIN3+ or cleared (not recorded which).

The part of the CDR3 DNA that was read is TGTGCCAGCAGCTTAGCAGGGGATCAGCCC. Translation: CASSLAGDQP. The whole CDR3 protein reads CASSLAGDQPQHF. The chain has TRBV7-2 and TRBJ1-5; D might be TRBD1 (5 bases). The DNA ends 3 residues before the CDR3 does, and the rest of the CDR3 is filled in from the germline J gene. Germline CDR1 is SGHTA and CDR2 is FQGNSA. The CDR3 length is 13 residues. With 0 bases removed from V and 5 bases from J, the gap between germline ends came to 5 bases.

As concerns this clone: The read gets to within 3 residues of the CDR3 end, and the germline J gene fills in the rest. The rearrangement uses TRBV7-9 and TRBJ1-1; D gene uncertain. CDR3 length equals 15 residues. Germline V CDR1 and CDR2: SEHNR, FQNEAQ (reference sequence). The CDR3 protein is CASSHSGKSQNIAFF. The DNA read from the CDR3 is TGTGCCAGCAGTCATAGCGGGAAATCCCAAAACATT.

A note on this clone: Read data end 3 residues before the CDR3 end; the end is taken from the germline J gene. This chain joins TRBV28 and TRBJ2-3; a weak D match, TRBD2 (5 bases). V was cut by 2 bases and J by 5 bases, with 14 bases left in between. CDR1 is MDHEN and CDR2 is SYDVKM in the germline V gene. The CDR3 length is 15 residues. Partial CDR3 DNA: TGTGCCAGCAGTTTAAGGAGGAGGCGGAGAGATACG. Protein: CASSLRRRRRDT. The entire CDR3 reads CASSLRRRRRDTQYF.

A remark on this clone: From the germline J gene comes the end of the CDR3, since the read stops 3 residues before it. The chain carries TRBV19 and TRBJ1-2, with 7 bases matching TRBD1. In germline, CDR1 is LNHDA, CDR2 SQIVND (reference sequence). This CDR3 is 16 amino acids long. This CDR3 is CASSIDWEDRTYDYTF. Partial CDR3 DNA: TGTGCCAGTAGTATCGATTGGGAGGACAGGACCTACGAC.

On this clone: Coverage ceases 3 residues before the CDR3 finishes, and the germline J gene fills in the end. This sequence joins TRBV7-8 and TRBJ2-7, with D perhaps TRBD1 (6 bases). Trimming pared 6 bases from V and 0 bases from J, leaving 15 bases between. The CDR3 runs to 15 residues. Germline lookup yields CDR1 SGHVS and CDR2 FQNEAQ. The CDR3 loop reads CASSLTGSSSYEQYF. The covered CDR3 bases are TGTGCCAGCAGTCTTACAGGGTCGAGCTCCTACGAG.

About this clone: The read is 3 residues too short to cover the CDR3 end, so that end is filled in from the germline J gene. The chain combines TRBV20-1 with TRBJ2-1; TRBD2 agrees at 9 bases. The CDR3 sequence is 15 residues long. J gave up 6 bases and V 2 bases, and 8 bases lay outside the gene matches. CDR1 is DFQATT, CDR2 SNEGSKA, per germline (reference sequence). The CDR3 sequence: CSARQYAAGGNEQFF. The part of the CDR3 DNA that was read is TGCAGTGCTAGACAATACGCAGCGGGGGGCAATGAG.

In the case of this clone: The read terminates 3 residues before the CDR3 end, so the remaining end is supplied by the germline J gene. The chain has TRBV7-8 and TRBJ2-7; D is possibly TRBD2 (5 bases). V was shortened by 5 bases and J by 2 bases, with 16 bases between the two germline ends. In germline, CDR1 is SGHVS, CDR2 FQNEAQ. This CDR3 contains 15 residues. The sequenced part of the CDR3 DNA is TGTGCCAGCAGCAATCCGAGGGTTAACACCTACGAG. Protein sequence: CASSNPRVNTYE. In full, the CDR3 reads CASSNPRVNTYEQYF. The variable domain in full, completed from reference TRBV7-8 and TRBJ2-7, reads GAGVSQSPRYKVAKRGQDVALRCDPISGHVSLFWYQQALGQGPEFLTYFQNEAQLDKSGLPSDRFFAERPEGSVSTLKIQRTQQEDSAVYLCASSNPRVNTYEQYFGPGTRLTVT.

Worth noting for this clone: The CDR3 goes on 3 residues after the read ends, and that part is filled in from the germline J gene. This chain links TRBV30 with TRBJ1-6, with D possibly TRBD1 on 6 matching bases. Trimming left V 0 bases short and J 3 bases short, with 21 bases between. This CDR3 contains 19 residues. Germline V gives CDR1 GTSNPN, CDR2 SVGIG (reference sequence). The CDR3 DNA, read in part, is TGTGCCTGGAGTGTAAGGAGGGGGAGGGAGGCCTACTATAATTCACCC. Its protein product is CAWSVRRGREAYYNSP. The entire CDR3 is CAWSVRRGREAYYNSPLHF.

To note about this clone: The junction departs from germline at one end; a sequencing error may be responsible. This sample includes further DNA sequences coding for the same CDR3. CDR3 bases read: TGCAGTGCTAGCGCCCAGGGCGGAAACACG. Translating gives CSASAQGGNT. The entire CDR3 reads CSASAQGGNTIYF. The chain has TRBV20-1 and TRBJ1-3; the D gene is possibly TRBD1 (5 bases). The CDR3 end falls 3 residues outside the read, so it is completed with the germline J gene. CDR1 is DFQATT and CDR2 is SNEGSKA in the germline V gene (reference sequence). The CDR3 consists of 13 residues.

The CDR3 region is CSSHSSSGNTIYF. The DNA read from the CDR3 is TGCAGTTCCCACAGTTCCTCTGGAAACACC. The genes are TRBV20-1 and TRBJ1-3, with D unresolved. From the germline J gene comes the end of the CDR3, since the read stops 3 residues before it. Trimming cost V 8 bases and J 0 bases, with 11 bases left between them. This CDR3 spans 13 amino acids. CDR1 and CDR2 (germline): DFQATT, SNEGSKA (reference sequence).

As regards this clone: Read data end 3 residues before the CDR3 end; the end is taken from the germline J gene. The V gene is TRBV7-9, the J gene TRBJ2-3; D gene unclear. The V gene's germline CDR1 is SEHNR and CDR2 FQNEAQ (reference sequence). The length of the CDR3 is 14 residues. CDR3 DNA, as far as it was read: TGTGCCAGCAGCTTAGGCACAGCCCAAGAGACG. This codes for CASSLGTAQET. The whole CDR3 region reads CASSLGTAQETQYF.

Points on this clone: The sequence runs out 3 residues before the end of the CDR3; the remainder is reconstructed from the germline J gene. This chain links TRBV2 with TRBJ2-2, with D tentatively TRBD1 (5 bases). The CDR3 is 15 amino acids. The germline gives CDR1 SNHLY, CDR2 FYNNEI. The ends were cut back, 4 bases at V and 5 bases at J, with 14 bases in the middle. CDR3 DNA (partial): TGTGCCAGCAGTGTATGGGGCAGGGAAACCGGGGAG. It is translated as CASSVWGRETGE. The full CDR3 sequence reads CASSVWGRETGELFF. The whole variable domain, remainder taken from reference TRBV2 and TRBJ2-2, is EPEVTQTPSHQVTQMGQEVILRCVPISNHLYFYWYRQILGQKVEFLVSFYNNEISEKSEIFDDQFSVERPDGSNFTLKIRSTKLEDSAMYFCASSVWGRETGELFFGEGSRLTVL.

CDR3 sequence: CASSPVPVQALATNEKLFF. Incomplete CDR3 DNA: TGTGCCAGCAGCCCGGTCCCGGTTCAGGCCCTGGCGACTAATGAAAAA. V usage is TRBV4-2 and J usage is TRBJ1-4; no definite D call. The CDR3 end falls 3 residues outside the read, so it is completed with the germline J gene. V was pared by 4 bases and J by 2 bases, with 23 bases between. Germline loops: CDR1 LGHNA, CDR2 YNFKEQ. This CDR3 spans 19 amino acids.

Note on this clone: The read stops 3 residues short of the end of the CDR3; the missing end is completed from the germline J gene. The rearrangement uses TRBV28 and TRBJ1-5, with 7 nucleotides matching TRBD1. The CDR3 contains 14 residues. The trim removed 6 bases at V and 2 bases at J, leaving 4 bases unmatched. Germline loops: CDR1 MDHEN, CDR2 SYDVKM. The CDR3 loop is CASSLDRGNQPQHF. The DNA read from the CDR3 is TGTGCCAGCAGCCTAGACAGGGGCAATCAGCCC.

A word on this clone: The CDR3 is cut off 3 residues early in the read; its end comes from the germline J gene. The genes are TRBV20-1 and TRBJ2-7; TRBD1 is a possible D gene (6 bases). Between the trimmed V and J ends, which lost 0 bases and 4 bases, there was a span of 10 bases. Germline CDR1 DFQATT, CDR2 SNEGSKA (reference sequence). The CDR3 spans 13 residues. The sequenced CDR3 bases are TGCAGTGCTAGAGAGGACAGAGATTACGAG. Translated: CSAREDRDYE. The complete CDR3 sequence is CSAREDRDYEQYF.

Notes on this clone: The read terminates 3 residues before the CDR3 end, so the remaining end is supplied by the germline J gene. The chain carries TRBV5-1 and TRBJ2-7; D perhaps matches TRBD1 (5 bases). Per the germline V gene, CDR1 is SGHRS and CDR2 is YFSETQ. The ends were cut back, 7 bases at V and 6 bases at J, with 29 bases in the middle. This CDR3 has 17 residues. This chain's CDR3 is CASSSAVGRADPVEQYF. The covered CDR3 bases are TGCGCCAGCTCCTCGGCGGTCGGCAGGGCTGATCCCGTCGAG.

The CDR3 DNA, read in part, is TGCAGTGCTAGAGAGGTTCAGGGGGCCAACGTC. It yields the protein CSAREVQGANV. The entire CDR3 is CSAREVQGANVLTF. The chain has TRBV20-1 and TRBJ2-6; no definite D call. The read halts 3 residues ahead of the CDR3 end, with the missing end drawn from the germline J gene. This CDR3 is built from 14 residues. Germline CDR1 and CDR2: DFQATT and SNEGSKA (reference sequence). Trimming left V 0 bases short and J 4 bases short, with 7 bases between.

Comments on this clone: Read coverage stops 3 residues before the CDR3 terminus; the germline J gene supplies the remainder. This chain uses TRBV19 with TRBJ1-1; 7 bases fit TRBD1. The ends lost 3 bases at V and 4 bases at J; junction bases unmatched: 5. The CDR3 spans 14 residues. CDR1 and CDR2 (germline): LNHDA, SQIVND (reference sequence). The sequenced part of the CDR3 DNA is TGTGCCAGTAGTATCGACAGGGTGGGCACTGAA. It yields the protein CASSIDRVGTE. The whole CDR3 reads CASSIDRVGTEAFF. The full variable domain, with the rest looked up from reference TRBV19 and TRBJ1-1, is DGGITQSPKYLFRKEGQNVTLSCEQNLNHDAMYWYRQDPGQGLRLIYYSQIVNDFQKGDIAEGYSVSREKKESFPLTVTSAQKNPTAFYLCASSIDRVGTEAFFGQGTRLTVV.

Notes on this clone: The CDR3 is cut off 3 residues early in the read; its end comes from the germline J gene. The rearrangement joins TRBV13 to TRBJ1-4; 9 bases are shared with TRBD1. V trimming: 2 bases; J trimming: 6 bases; junction bases outside the gene matches: 7. Germline V gives CDR1 PRHDT, CDR2 FYEKMQ (reference sequence). The CDR3 loop spans 16 amino acids. The CDR3 bases that were read are TGTGCCAGCAGCTTAAAGTCCGGGACAGGGCATGAAAAA. It translates to CASSLKSGTGHEK. The CDR3 as a whole reads CASSLKSGTGHEKLFF.

Details on this clone: The read halts 3 residues ahead of the CDR3 end, with the missing end drawn from the germline J gene. J is TRBJ2-3 and V is TRBV19, with TRBD2 as a possible D gene (6 bases). V was pared by 9 bases and J by 0 bases, with 16 bases between. CDR1 is LNHDA, CDR2 SQIVND, per germline (reference sequence). The CDR3 spans 15 residues. CDR3 DNA, as far as it was read: TGTGCCAGCTTGCCGTCCGGGACTAGCACAGATACG. The encoded protein is CASLPSGTSTDT. The complete CDR3 reads CASLPSGTSTDTQYF. Variable domain in full (rest from reference TRBV19 and TRBJ2-3): DGGITQSPKYLFRKEGQNVTLSCEQNLNHDAMYWYRQDPGQGLRLIYYSQIVNDFQKGDIAEGYSVSREKKESFPLTVTSAQKNPTAFYLCASLPSGTSTDTQYFGPGTRLTVL.

As to this clone: The read comes to an end 3 residues before the CDR3 does, leaving the germline J gene to fill in the end. The chain recombines TRBV9 with TRBJ2-7, with a possible D match to TRBD1 (5 bases). Germline loops: CDR1 SGDLS, CDR2 YYNGEE. The CDR3 has 14 amino acids. V was shortened by 3 bases and J by 1 base, with 11 bases between the two germline ends. The part of the CDR3 DNA that was read is TGTGCCAGCAGCGAGGGCTGGACATCCTACGAG. It is translated as CASSEGWTSYE. The complete CDR3 sequence is CASSEGWTSYEQYF.

As concerns this clone: The read terminates 3 residues ahead of where the CDR3 ends, so the germline J gene completes it. The chain uses TRBV20-1 and TRBJ2-5; the match to TRBD2 covers 9 bases. V lost 1 base to trimming and J lost 1 base; unmatched junction nucleotides: 4. CDR1 and CDR2 from the germline V gene are DFQATT and SNEGSKA (reference sequence). The CDR3 covers 15 residues. The sequenced CDR3 bases are TGCAGTGCTAGAGTCCCTAGCGGGGTCCAAGAGACC. This sequence encodes CSARVPSGVQET. The CDR3 in full is CSARVPSGVQETQYF.

Notes on this clone: The CDR3 end lies 3 residues beyond the end of the read and is filled in from the germline J gene. V usage is TRBV2 and J usage is TRBJ1-1; 7 positions match TRBD1. The germline V gene encodes CDR1 SNHLY and CDR2 FYNNEI. The CDR3 is made up of 13 amino acids. Germline trimming cut 7 bases from V and 3 bases from J; bases unmatched to any gene: 5. CDR3 DNA (partial): TGTGCCAGCACATTTACAGGGGACACTGAA. This encodes CASTFTGDTE. Given in full, the CDR3 is CASTFTGDTEAFF.

Remarks on this clone: The DNA ends 3 residues before the CDR3 does, and the rest of the CDR3 is filled in from the germline J gene. The chain has TRBV28 and TRBJ2-1; 9 bases map to TRBD2. Trimming at V came to 1 base and at J to 7 bases, leaving 8 bases not matched to a gene. Germline V gene sequence: CDR1 MDHEN, CDR2 SYDVKM. The CDR3 length is 16 residues. The sequenced CDR3 bases are TGTGCCAGCAGTTTATATCGCGGGGGGGTCAGGAATGAG. Protein sequence: CASSLYRGGVRNE. The full-length CDR3 reads as CASSLYRGGVRNEQFF.

With regard to this clone: The read ends 3 residues before the CDR3 terminus; that terminus is restored from the germline J gene. The rearrangement joins TRBV28 to TRBJ2-1; the match to TRBD2 covers 11 bases. The CDR3 length is 13 residues. With V trimmed by 7 bases and J by 5 bases, 1 base remained unmatched. Germline V gene data show CDR1 as MDHEN and CDR2 as SYDVKM. The CDR3 loop is CASKGLADNEQFF. The part of the CDR3 DNA that was read is TGTGCCAGCAAGGGACTAGCGGACAATGAG.

As to this clone: The missing CDR3 end, 3 residues past where the read stops, is filled in from the germline J gene. The chain recombines TRBV6-1 with TRBJ2-4, with 10 bases aligning to TRBD1. The CDR3 length is 16 residues. Germline lookup yields CDR1 MNHNS and CDR2 SASEGT. With 4 bases clipped from V and 0 bases from J, the junction kept 3 bases outside the gene matches. The CDR3 loop reads CASSGTGGRAKNIQYF. CDR3 bases read: TGTGCCAGCAGTGGGACAGGGGGAAGAGCCAAAAACATT.

A word on this clone: From the germline J gene comes the end of the CDR3, since the read stops 3 residues before it. The chain carries TRBV9 and TRBJ2-7, with a possible D match to TRBD1 (6 bases). V lost 3 bases to trimming and J lost 6 bases, with 13 bases between them. Germline CDR1 is SGDLS and CDR2 is YYNGEE. The length of the CDR3 is 13 residues. The CDR3 region is CASSEQGSGEQYF. The covered CDR3 bases are TGTGCCAGCAGCGAACAGGGTTCGGGCGAG.